This paragraph reports one TCR beta chain. Its antigen is unidentified. V was shortened by 0 bases and J by 5 bases, with 5 bases between the two germline ends. This CDR3 comprises 13 residues. Germline V CDR1 and CDR2: SGHVS, FNYEAQ. This record comes from a study of shared clonotypes between healthy human individuals. Broader study findings: Sequencing depth was predicted to influence how clonotypes are shared among donors.

TCRdb's table, derived via immunoSEQ multiplex PCR, lists solely in-frame clones and lacks some. The sample yields hundreds of thousands of clones, more than 70% seen once. The source is a woman aged 25 to 39 in good health. The specimen was memory CD4+ T cells sorted from blood. Subset in this sample: CD45RA-negative fraction. The chain couples TRBV7-6 to TRBJ1-5; D unresolved. The CDR3 region has the DNA TGTGCCAGCAGCTTAGCCCTGGATCAGCCCCAGCATTTT. It is translated as CASSLALDQPQHF.